These 2 T cell receptor beta chains originate from one sample sequenced in a study of beta chain features in type 1 diabetes. What was sequenced were expressed TCRB transcripts, since all of the isolated RNA had been reverse transcribed. The data were produced by immunoSEQ multiplex PCR, yet TCRdb's version contains in-frame clones alone and is incomplete. The data show under 300,000 clones, approximately 15% seen once. Which antigens these TCRs recognize remains unknown. The study, taken as a whole, reports: All four CD4+ subsets from Type 1 diabetes patients carried moderately but significantly shorter TCRB CDR3s.

The sequenced material came from naive CD4+ T cells from blood. The source of these receptors is a man aged 30 to 39 with type 1 diabetes.

This chain joins TRBV6-6 and TRBJ2-7, with 11 bases identical to TRBD2. This CDR3 spans 15 amino acids. After removal of 4 bases from V and 0 bases from J, the junction contained 2 bases not matched to a gene. Germline-derived CDR1 and CDR2 are MNHNY and SVGAGI (reference sequence). This CDR3 reads CASSSGLADSYEQYF. CDR3 nucleotide sequence: TGTGCCAGCAGTTCGGGACTAGCGGACTCCTACGAGCAGTACTTC.

The chain carries TRBV5-4 and TRBJ2-7; 9 nucleotides line up with TRBD1. The V gene end was trimmed by 4 bases and the J gene end by 1 base; junction bases not matched to a gene: 3. Germline CDR1 SGHNT, CDR2 YYREEE (reference sequence). This CDR3 has 14 amino acids. CDR3 DNA: TGTGCCAGCAGCGCGGACAGGGGTTCCTACGAGCAGTACTTC. Translation: CASSADRGSYEQYF.